A single sample gave rise to the 2 T cell receptor beta chains below, sequenced in a study of beta chain features in type 1 diabetes. The antigens these receptors bind are not known. Expressed TCRB transcripts were sequenced, since all the RNA that had been isolated was reverse transcribed. TCRdb's table, derived via immunoSEQ multiplex PCR, lists solely in-frame clones and lacks some. The data hold about 160,000 clones, with over 9% observed a single time. Study results and caveats: Shortening of TCRB CDR3s, moderate but significant, appeared in all four CD4+ subsets of Type 1 diabetes patients.

Sequencing input: central memory CD4+ T cells from blood. Every receptor here comes from a man aged 30 to 45 with type 1 diabetes.

This clone was observed a handful of times. The junction departs from the called germline gene at one end, perhaps through a read error. The chain uses TRBV7-9 and TRBJ2-3; 8 bases are shared with TRBD2. CDR1 and CDR2 (germline): SEHNR, FQNEAQ (reference sequence). The CDR3 consists of 13 residues. Here the CDR3 DNA reads TGTGCCAGCAGCCTAGCGGGCCTAGATACGCAGTATTTT. It specifies CASSLAGLDTQYF.

J is TRBJ2-5 and V is TRBV7-9; 12 bases are a match to TRBD2. CDR1 is SEHNR and CDR2 is FQNEAQ in the germline V gene (reference sequence). Trimming cost V 5 bases and J 5 bases; bases outside gene matches: 6. The CDR3 loop spans 15 amino acids. The CDR3 region is CASSPGLAGTETQYF. The DNA for the CDR3 is TGTGCCAGCAGCCCCGGACTAGCGGGAACGGAGACCCAGTACTTC.